The clone carrying this TCR beta chain came up a few times. There are 15 residues in the CDR3. Trimming removed 0 bases from V and 8 bases from J, with 15 bases in between. CDR1 and CDR2 (germline): SGHNT, YYREEE (reference sequence). The sample belongs to a study of early T cells in non-severe SARS-CoV-2 infection. TCRdb analysed the 5' RACE reads with MiXCR anew, one entry per CDR3 protein. The repertoire holds roughly 45,000 distinct CDR3 sequences, with roughly 12% as singletons. The sample taken for sequencing was whole blood. V is TRBV5-4 and J is TRBJ2-1; the D gene could be TRBD1 or TRBD2 (5 bases each). This sequence was found in an adult who was a healthcare worker with PCR-confirmed SARS-CoV-2 infection or an uninfected control (not recorded which). This CDR3 reads CASSLETPRGDEQFF. Written as DNA, the CDR3 is TGTGCCAGCAGCTTGGAAACCCCGAGGGGCGATGAGCAGTTCTTC.